This paragraph covers one T cell receptor beta chain sequence. Its antigen remains undetermined. No much larger clonotype is one base removed from it; base qualities were not supplied. From the germline V gene (reference sequence), CDR1 is SGHNT and CDR2 is YYREEE. The V end loses 4 bases and the J end loses 3 bases, and a stretch of 14 bases separates them. The CDR3 covers 15 residues, taking in both the cysteine and the phenylalanine. The DNA shown is the 45-base CDR3, in frame from base 1. This entry belongs to a study of shared T cell receptors in the human thymus (dated by TCRdb to 2020 to 2023). In the study overall: The study investigated the way shared, self-reactive T-cell receptor alpha chains are produced in the human thymus.

The receptor library was made with the immunoSEQ multiplex PCR assay. TCRdb's version of the immuneACCESS table is confined to in-frame rearrangements and falls short of the full clone set. An unresolved V gene accounts for under half of the shortfall where checked; the remainder is of unknown origin. The sample includes roughly 500,000 clones, with about 84% observed a single time. The ten largest make up about 0.013% of the sample. These data also featured in a second study, about human thymus T cells. The second study's authors report: Immunologically healthy infants undergoing open corrective cardiac surgery for congenital heart defects in Finland were used as donors. Thymus tissue was collected as surgical resects that were removed during corrective cardiac surgery. Usage of V and J gene segments appeared to be biased in both the thymic and the peripheral blood repertoires. According to the related research, thymic TCR repertoires were highly overlapping among unrelated individuals. TCR alpha and beta repertoires from roughly eight infant thymus samples and four related peripheral blood samples were characterized in the study. Donor ages ranging from roughly 6 to 250 days were recorded, and several male and two female infants were included in the cohort. Thymocytes were freed from the tissue by mechanical means and kept at -70 degrees C as pellets of roughly 9-34 million cells. A QIAsymphony instrument was used to extract genomic DNA from the frozen cell pellets. Using the immunoSEQ multiplex PCR assay, the TCRB and TCRAD loci were amplified from a standardized quantity of quality-controlled genomic DNA. The amplicons covered the V(D)J region and were long enough to include the CDR3 and to identify the V and J genes. Amplicon sequencing was performed on an Illumina platform through the commercial immunoSEQ service. Primer bias and sequencing errors were corrected as previously described, and TCRAD and TCRB were defined on the basis of the IMGT database. The repertoires were analysed using immunoSEQ Analyzer 3.0 and VDJTools for basic statistics, V/J segment usage, diversity estimates, rarefaction and pairwise overlap. To estimate diversity, the Chao1, ChaoE, Efron-Thisted, Shannon and inverse Simpson indices were applied, and diversity was also estimated on datasets down-sampled to the smallest sample. For repertoire overlap, CDR3 nucleotide sequence, V gene and J gene had to match strictly, and clustering was done by Jaccard-based multidimensional scaling. On average, thymus samples gave 750,000 to 1,000,000 unique TCRB clonotypes, whereas blood samples gave about 84,000.

The receptor comes from a boy younger than two with a congenital heart defect. Donor details come from another sample of the same person, matched by shared clones. The chain couples TRBV5-4 to TRBJ2-4; the D region possibly corresponds to TRBD2 (6 bases align). The sequenced material came from thymocytes. The CDR3 protein is CASSIGRSGKNIQYF. In nucleotide form, the sequence is TGTGCCAGCAGCATAGGGAGGAGCGGCAAAAACATTCAGTACTTC.